This T cell receptor beta chain was observed in a study of response to subunit inactivated influenza vaccine. Whole-study results and caveats: The authors proposed limited new T cell recruitment per seasonal influenza vaccination.

J lost 6 bases, V lost 3 bases, and 8 bases had no gene match. The CDR3 sequence is 15 residues long. TCRdb ran MiXCR on the RT-PCR reads and lists one entry per CDR3 protein. The sample includes over 650,000 distinct CDR3 sequences, under 20% of them seen just once. The table lists this clonotype with many counts. What it binds is unknown. The receptor comes from a man in his forties or fifties who received an inactivated influenza vaccine. The sample in question was PBMCs from blood, obtained 4 to 6 days after vaccination. The chain is built from TRBV12-3 or TRBV12-4 and TRBJ2-3, with 8 bases fitting TRBD2. CDR3 coding DNA: TGTGCCAGCAGTTTTAACGGCGGGAGGACGGATACGCAGTATTTT. It encodes CASSFNGGRTDTQYF.